These 20 T cell receptor beta chains share one sample of origin, sequenced in a study of blood T cells in healthy people across ages. The authors ran a second PCR of about 6 to 11 cycles using a sample-barcoded 5' primer and a J-beta primer mix. Each CDR3 protein is one row after TCRdb ran MiXCR on the 5' RACE reads. The data contain some 710,000 distinct CDR3 sequences, about half of them seen just once; the ten biggest clones take up roughly 20%. Sequenced sample: blood. Receptors were obtained from a man of 80 years or more in good health.

The CDR3 bases are TGTGCCAGCAGTTTAGGGACAGGGCAAGAGACCCAGTTCTTC. Its translation is CASSLGTGQETQFF. This chain connects TRBV12-3 or TRBV12-4 to TRBJ2-1; 8 bases align to TRBD1. This CDR3 has 14 amino acids. V dropped 1 base and J dropped 13; count of bases not matched to a gene: 9.

In its sample, this clonotype was seen a few times. The V gene is TRBV29-1, the J gene TRBJ2-3; TRBD1 is a possible D gene (6 bases). V lost 1 base and J lost 4, with 9 bases in between. The CDR3 is 13 amino acids. Germline CDR1 SQVTM, CDR2 ANQGSEA. DNA of the CDR3: TGCAGCGTTGAAGTAGGGGGTTCAGATACGCAGTATTTT. This encodes CSVEVGGSDTQYF.

CDR3 residues: CASSPRTFYEQYF. The CDR3 coding sequence is TGTGCCAGCAGTCCCCGGACATTTTACGAGCAGTACTTC. The chain is built from TRBV28 and TRBJ2-5, with a weak D call TRBD1 (5 bases). The J call is doubtful: the DNA matches TRBJ2-7 better. CDR3 length equals 13 residues. Germline-derived CDR1 and CDR2 are MDHEN and SYDVKM.

The sample holds many counts of this clonotype. The chain is built from TRBV4-3 and TRBJ2-1, with 11 bases matching TRBD2. The CDR3 totals 15 residues. Germline V gene sequence: CDR1 LGHNA, CDR2 YSLEER. Unmatched junction bases numbered 5, after V lost 3 bases and J lost 7 bases. CDR3 DNA sequence: TGCGCCAGCAGCCACGGGACTAGCGGTCGGAATGAGCAGTTCTTC. Translation gives CASSHGTSGRNEQFF.

The chain combines TRBV7-8 with TRBJ2-6; no reliable D call. The length of the CDR3 is 17 residues. Trimming cost V 3 bases and J 0 bases, with 12 bases left between them. Germline V gives CDR1 SGHVS, CDR2 FQNEAQ. CDR3 nucleotides: TGTGCCAGCAGCTTTGGTTCCCCCCGCTCTGGGGCCAACGTCCTGACTTTC. It translates to CASSFGSPRSGANVLTF.

The chain recombines TRBV28 with TRBJ2-1, with 11 bases aligning to TRBD2. The CDR3 is made up of 16 amino acids. The germline CDR1 and CDR2 sequences are MDHEN and SYDVKM. The ends lost 3 bases at V and 4 bases at J; junction bases unmatched: 5. The CDR3 DNA follows: TGTGCCAGCAGTTTCCTTAGCGGGAGGGTTTACAATGAGCAGTTCTTC. Translated: CASSFLSGRVYNEQFF.

This clonotype was seen repeatedly, ten times or more. The V gene is TRBV7-3, the J gene TRBJ2-5; no reliable D call. CDR1 SGHTA and CDR2 FQGTGA come from the germline V gene. V gave up 3 bases and J gave up 6 bases, with 11 bases separating them. The CDR3 is 13 residues long. In DNA form, the CDR3 reads TGTGCCAGCAGCTTGGACCCCGAGAAGACCCAGTACTTC. It yields the protein CASSLDPEKTQYF.

This clonotype was seen a few times. The V and J genes are TRBV3-1 and TRBJ1-2, with D uncertain. Between the trimmed V and J ends, which lost 3 bases and 2 bases, there was a span of 7 bases. The length of the CDR3 is 13 residues. CDR1 LGHDT and CDR2 YNNKEL come from the germline V gene (reference sequence). CDR3 amino acids: CASSQLQNYGYTF. The CDR3 region has the DNA TGTGCCAGCAGCCAGCTGCAGAACTATGGCTACACCTTC.

This rearrangement joins TRBV9 to TRBJ2-3; 9 bases map to TRBD1. This CDR3 has 15 amino acids. Germline V gives CDR1 SGDLS, CDR2 YYNGEE. V was clipped by 4 bases and J by 6 bases; unmatched bases: 9. CDR3 DNA sequence: TGTGCCAGCAGCTCATCACAGGGGGCAGCTGATACGCAGTATTTT. Translation gives CASSSSQGAADTQYF.

The V gene is TRBV7-9, the J gene TRBJ2-3; no clear D gene. V dropped 5 bases and J dropped 1 base, with 16 bases sitting between them. This CDR3 is 16 amino acids long. CDR1 SEHNR and CDR2 FQNEAQ come from the germline V gene (reference sequence). DNA for the CDR3: TGTGCCAGCAGCCCAGGTCATAGGGTCGGCACAGATACGCAGTATTTT. It is translated as CASSPGHRVGTDTQYF.

This clonotype came up a few times. The genes are TRBV7-6 and TRBJ2-1; D is undetermined. Deletions cut 0 bases from V and 4 bases from J, with 16 bases between. The V gene's germline CDR1 is SGHVS and CDR2 FNYEAQ. The CDR3 extends over 17 amino acids. CDR3 sequence: CASSLAVLNSGYNEQFF. The CDR3 DNA follows: TGTGCCAGCAGCTTAGCTGTATTAAATTCAGGATACAATGAGCAGTTCTTC.

V and J are TRBV4-2 and TRBJ2-5, with 9 positions matching TRBD2. The end of the DNA is better explained by TRBJ2-1, so the J call may be wrong. The CDR3 totals 16 residues. Per germline, CDR1 LGHNA and CDR2 YNFKEQ. CDR3 residues: CASSQASSGTQETQFF. CDR3 bases: TGTGCCAGCAGCCAAGCCTCTAGCGGGACCCAAGAGACCCAGTTCTTC.

The chain is built from TRBV28 and TRBJ2-5, with D tentatively TRBD1 or TRBD2 (5 bases each). The J call may not be correct, given that the DNA end is closer to TRBJ2-7. The CDR3 runs 16 residues. The V gene's germline CDR1 is MDHEN and CDR2 SYDVKM. The CDR3, as DNA: TGTGCCAGCAACATACGACGGGACGCCTCCGAATACGAGCAGTACTTC. This gives the protein CASNIRRDASEYEQYF.

This clonotype was observed a few times. The CDR3 bases are TGTGCCAGCAGCCTCAGTGTCCCCTCTCAAGAGACCCAGTACTTC. Amino acids: CASSLSVPSQETQYF. The chain couples TRBV11-2 to TRBJ2-5, with unresolved D. This CDR3 spans 15 amino acids. V lost 5 bases and J 2 bases, leaving 15 bases between the germline ends. CDR1 and CDR2 (germline): SGHAT, FQNNGV.

In this sample, this clonotype turned up a few times. This chain uses TRBV12-3 or TRBV12-4 with TRBJ2-3; either TRBD1 or TRBD2 may fit D (6 bases each). The CDR3 is 13 amino acids. Trimming cost V 6 bases and J 13 bases, with 20 bases left between them. The chain's CDR3 is CASSRSRGDAEYF. In DNA form, the CDR3 reads TGTGCCAGCAGCAGAAGTAGGGGGGATGCGGAGTATTTT.

This clonotype occurred a few times. The J gene is TRBJ2-7, the V gene TRBV20-1; unclear D gene. Gene TRBJ2-5 matches the end of the DNA better, so the J call may be wrong. This CDR3 is 11 amino acids long. CDR1 is DFQATT, CDR2 SNEGSKA, per germline (reference sequence). The CDR3 here is CSGASGETQYF. In DNA form, the CDR3 reads TGCAGTGGTGCGTCCGGGGAGACCCAGTACTTC.

The chain has TRBV9 and TRBJ1-2; no clear D gene. This CDR3 is 14 amino acids long. Trimming left V 0 bases short and J 8 bases short, with 14 bases between. Germline V gives CDR1 SGDLS, CDR2 YYNGEE. Here the CDR3 DNA reads TGTGCCAGCAGCGTAGATAACGGGGTAGGAGGCTACACCTTC. This encodes CASSVDNGVGGYTF.

The V call is TRBV28, the J call TRBJ2-3; D is tentatively TRBD1 or TRBD2 (6 bases each). Deletions cut 6 bases from V and 6 bases from J, with 31 bases between. The V gene's germline CDR1 is MDHEN and CDR2 SYDVKM. This CDR3 is 19 amino acids long. Here the CDR3 reads CASRPRGNKRAALEDTQYF. CDR3 bases: TGTGCCAGCAGACCTAGGGGGAACAAGCGGGCAGCCTTGGAGGATACGCAGTATTTT.

The chain couples TRBV29-1 to TRBJ2-1, with 8 bases that match TRBD1. The CDR3 totals 14 residues. V was clipped by 6 bases and J by 3 bases; unmatched bases: 7. CDR1 SQVTM and CDR2 ANQGSEA come from the germline V gene. The CDR3 DNA sequence: TGCAGCGTGGTGGACAGGGAAAACTACAATGAGCAGTTCTTC. It specifies CSVVDRENYNEQFF.

A word on this clonotype: No conserved phenylalanine or tryptophan ends this CDR3, so it is likely a read error. This chain joins TRBV20-1 and TRBJ2-3; D gene unclear. Germline V CDR1 and CDR2: DFQATT, SNEGSKA (reference sequence). Trimming left V 3 bases short and J 1 base short, with 11 bases between. The CDR3 spans 14 residues. In DNA, the CDR3 is TGCAGTGCTAGTAAAGACTCCGGCACAGATACGCAGTATCTT. Its translation: CSASKDSGTDTQYL.